The present T cell receptor (beta chain) was sequenced within a study of blood T cell repertoires in COVID-19. Background on the study: Whether acute or convalescent, the COVID-19 samples came from the United States, Italy and Spain.

From germline, CDR1 is MNHEY and CDR2 SMNVEV (reference sequence). Trimming took 5 bases from V and 4 from J, leaving 11 bases between them. This CDR3 is built from 13 residues. In the study's own analysis: Amplified reference gene primers provided the basis for estimating nucleated cell counts. Clones were sequenced by immunoSEQ multiplex PCR, and TCRdb holds only the in-frame ones, with some missing. For V, J and clone size, that table is used; D and trimming come from the DNA. The repertoire has some 370,000 clones, 85% to 90% of them found once; the top ten carry about 6.8%. The sequence was collected from a man between 18 and 35 years old with active or convalescent COVID-19. This chain connects TRBV27 to TRBJ1-2; a possible D gene is TRBD1 (6 bases). Material for sequencing was peripheral blood. The CDR3 nucleotides are TGTGCCAGCAGTGACAACAGGGTCTATGGCTACACCTTC. Protein product: CASSDNRVYGYTF.